One and the same sample provided the 24 T cell receptor beta chains below, sequenced in a study of CD8 T cells in ankylosing spondylitis. The antigens for these receptors are not known. Points from the study as a whole: Eight highly homologous variants made up a TCR beta motif, and this motif appeared characteristic of ankylosing spondylitis blood.

TCRdb reprocessed the 5' RACE reads via MiXCR and lists one record per CDR3 protein. The table has around 770,000 distinct CDR3 sequences, about 11% seen once; the top ten hold more than 0.5%. The sample consisted of blood, either unsorted or a sorted T cell fraction (not recorded which). The receptors shown here come from a male donor with ankylosing spondylitis.

The V and J genes are TRBV30 and TRBJ1-5, with D possibly matching TRBD1 (5 bases). The germline V gene encodes CDR1 GTSNPN and CDR2 SVGIG (reference sequence). The CDR3 runs to 13 residues. V lost 2 bases and J 9 bases, leaving 14 bases between the germline ends. CDR3 DNA: TGTGCCTGGAGTAAGGGACTCGGGGGGCCCCAGCATTTT. It is translated as CAWSKGLGGPQHF.

The genes are TRBV30 and TRBJ2-7; 9 nucleotides align to TRBD1. V gave up 2 bases and J gave up 4 bases; unmatched junction bases: 12. The germline gives CDR1 GTSNPN, CDR2 SVGIG (reference sequence). The CDR3 consists of 16 residues. The chain's CDR3 is CAWSSRPGQGHYEQYF. The DNA of the CDR3 is TGTGCCTGGAGTTCACGCCCGGGACAGGGCCATTACGAGCAGTACTTC.

This clonotype has just a few counts. The V and J genes are TRBV12-3 or TRBV12-4 and TRBJ2-1; no definite D call. Trimming pared 3 bases from V and 8 bases from J, leaving 11 bases between. CDR3 size: 13 residues. The CDR3 loop reads CASSFQPLHEQFF. CDR3 DNA sequence: TGTGCCAGCAGTTTTCAGCCCCTCCATGAGCAGTTCTTC.

This clonotype was found a few times. This rearrangement joins TRBV15 to TRBJ1-1, with a possible D match to TRBD1 (6 bases). Germline lookup yields CDR1 LNHNV and CDR2 YYDKDF (reference sequence). Trimming took 6 bases from V and 5 from J, leaving 10 bases between them. The CDR3 sequence is 12 residues long. The CDR3 DNA reads TGTGCCACCAGGGGGGGCAGGACTGAAGCTTTCTTT. It translates to CATRGGRTEAFF. Together with reference TRBV15 and TRBJ1-1, the CDR3 gives the full variable domain: DAMVIQNPRYQVTQFGKPVTLSCSQTLNHNVMYWYQQKSSQAPKLLFHYYDKDFNNEADTPDNFQSRRPNTSFCFLDIRSPGLGDTAMYLCATRGGRTEAFFGQGTRLTVV.

The V call is TRBV20-1, the J call TRBJ1-5; D unclear. The CDR3 totals 14 residues. Germline V gene sequence: CDR1 DFQATT, CDR2 SNEGSKA (reference sequence). V was clipped by 4 bases and J by 0 bases, with 10 bases between them. CDR3 amino acids: CSAIRPYSNQPQHF. Here the CDR3 DNA reads TGCAGTGCTATTAGACCGTATAGCAATCAGCCCCAGCATTTT.

J is TRBJ2-1 and V is TRBV7-9; 11 bases agree with TRBD2. Germline loops: CDR1 SEHNR, CDR2 FQNEAQ (reference sequence). CDR3 size: 15 residues. V shed 2 bases, J shed 6 bases, and the junction held 3 bases outside the gene matches. CDR3: CASSLRGLAGNEQFF. The CDR3 region has the DNA TGTGCCAGCAGCTTACGTGGACTAGCGGGCAATGAGCAGTTCTTC.

This clonotype came up many times. The J gene is TRBJ2-3, the V gene TRBV5-1; no reliable D call. V was trimmed by 1 base and J by 4 bases, leaving 10 bases between them. The CDR3 runs 14 residues. Germline-derived CDR1 and CDR2 are SGHRS and YFSETQ. This chain's CDR3 is CASSLIRKADTQYF. For the CDR3, the DNA is TGCGCCAGCAGCTTGATTAGGAAAGCAGATACGCAGTATTTT.

This clonotype showed up many times. Here the CDR3 DNA reads TGTGCCAGCAGCGTAGGGGGGGCGCCTCGAGAGCAGTACTTC. It specifies CASSVGGAPREQYF. V usage is TRBV9 and J usage is TRBJ2-7; D possibly uses TRBD1 or TRBD2 (6 bases each). The germline CDR1 and CDR2 sequences are SGDLS and YYNGEE. Trimming took off 0 bases at V and 7 bases at J, with 14 bases between the two ends. The CDR3 extends over 14 amino acids.

The genes are TRBV12-3 or TRBV12-4 and TRBJ1-4; TRBD1 might be the D (5 bases). Trimming cost V 5 bases and J 0 bases, with 16 bases left between them. The CDR3 runs 17 residues. The DNA of the CDR3 is TGTGCCAGCAGTCCCTCCGGACAAGATGCAACTAATGAAAAACTGTTTTTT. This gives the protein CASSPSGQDATNEKLFF.

This clonotype showed up just a few times. The rearrangement uses TRBV7-2 and TRBJ2-1; 7 nucleotides line up with TRBD2. The germline CDR1 and CDR2 sequences are SGHTA and FQGNSA. Trimming cost V 2 bases and J 4 bases; bases outside gene matches: 5. The CDR3 runs to 15 residues. CDR3 coding DNA: TGTGCCAGCAGCTTAACCCTAGCGGAATACAATGAGCAGTTCTTC. It translates to CASSLTLAEYNEQFF.

This clonotype was picked up a small number of times. The V call is TRBV4-3, the J call TRBJ1-2, with TRBD1 identical over 9 bases. Trimming took 4 bases from V and 3 from J; bases not matched to a gene: 3. Germline CDR1 is LGHNA and CDR2 is YSLEER. The CDR3 spans 14 residues. The CDR3 region is CASSLDRGHYGYTF. The DNA of the CDR3 is TGCGCCAGCAGCCTGGACAGGGGACACTATGGCTACACCTTC.

V usage is TRBV4-3 and J usage is TRBJ2-2; the D gene is possibly TRBD1 (6 bases). CDR1 and CDR2 (germline): LGHNA, YSLEER. V lost 2 bases and J lost 3, with 13 bases in between. The CDR3 spans 16 residues. The CDR3, as DNA: TGCGCCAGCAGCCAATTGATAGGGGGTGACACCGGGGAGCTGTTTTTT. Residues: CASSQLIGGDTGELFF.

The chain uses TRBV20-1 and TRBJ2-1, with D unclear. The V end lost 5 bases, the J end lost 13 bases, and 12 bases lay between the germline ends. The germline CDR1 and CDR2 sequences are DFQATT and SNEGSKA (reference sequence). This CDR3 comprises 10 residues. In DNA form, the CDR3 reads TGCAGTGCTCGCCAGAATAGCCAGTTCTTC. This sequence encodes CSARQNSQFF.

V is TRBV28 and J is TRBJ2-1; 8 bases are a match to TRBD2. The CDR3 runs to 14 residues. V was clipped by 5 bases and J by 10 bases; unmatched bases: 10. Germline lookup yields CDR1 MDHEN and CDR2 SYDVKM. CDR3 in DNA: TGTGCCAGCAGTCCCTTCAGCGGGAGTAAGGAGCAGTTCTTC. Its translation: CASSPFSGSKEQFF. Using reference TRBV28 and TRBJ2-1 for the parts outside the CDR3, the full variable domain is DVKVTQSSRYLVKRTGEKVFLECVQDMDHENMFWYRQDPGLGLRLIYFSYDVKMKEKGDIPEGYSVSREKKERFSLILESASTNQTSMYLCASSPFSGSKEQFFGPGTRLTVL.

This clonotype was detected many times. The chain is built from TRBV7-2 and TRBJ2-7; 7 nucleotides match TRBD1. J lost 5 bases, V lost 5 bases, and 12 bases had no gene match. From germline, CDR1 is SGHTA and CDR2 FQGNSA. The CDR3 spans 15 residues. CDR3 loop: CASSPQTGIGHEQYF. DNA of the CDR3: TGTGCCAGCAGCCCCCAGACAGGGATTGGCCACGAGCAGTACTTC.

The chain employs TRBV5-5 and TRBJ1-2, with 7 bases fitting TRBD1. Germline V gene lookup returns CDR1 SGHKS and CDR2 YYEKEE (reference sequence). V shed 5 bases, J shed 4 bases, and the junction held 11 bases outside the gene matches. This CDR3 contains 15 residues. In nucleotides, the CDR3 is TGTGCCAGCAGATCACCGGGACAGAGCTTCTATGGCTACACCTTC. Translating gives CASRSPGQSFYGYTF.

At least ten counts were recorded for this clonotype. V usage is TRBV5-1 and J usage is TRBJ1-2; D gene unclear. CDR3 length: 13 amino acids. Trimming removed 1 base at V and 2 bases at J, with 6 bases between. The germline V gene encodes CDR1 SGHRS and CDR2 YFSETQ. The CDR3 DNA sequence: TGCGCCAGCAGCTTGTCCGGAAACTATGGCTACACCTTC. Protein product: CASSLSGNYGYTF.

The chain has TRBV24-1 and TRBJ2-7; D unclear. Germline CDR1 is KGHDR and CDR2 is SFDVKD. The CDR3 runs 16 residues. Trimming removed 0 bases at V and 0 bases at J, with 11 bases between. The CDR3 region has the DNA TGTGCCACCAGTGATTTGAAGGACGTCACCTCCTACGAGCAGTACTTC. As protein: CATSDLKDVTSYEQYF.

This clonotype was detected ten times or more. V usage is TRBV20-1 and J usage is TRBJ1-2, with D maybe TRBD1 (5 bases). CDR3 size: 12 residues. Per germline, CDR1 DFQATT and CDR2 SNEGSKA (reference sequence). V was shortened by 3 bases and J by 4 bases, with 9 bases between the two germline ends. The CDR3 DNA reads TGCAGTGCTAGCGAAGGGGCCTATGGCTACACCTTC. Translating gives CSASEGAYGYTF.

This clonotype was seen many times. V usage is TRBV28 and J usage is TRBJ1-2; D is perhaps TRBD1 (5 bases). The CDR3 has 12 residues. V was clipped by 11 bases and J by 8 bases, with 18 bases between them. Germline loops: CDR1 MDHEN, CDR2 SYDVKM. The CDR3 loop is CAGGGHPGGYTF. For the CDR3, the DNA is TGTGCCGGCGGCGGACACCCTGGAGGCTACACCTTC.

This rearrangement joins TRBV20-1 to TRBJ2-1; 11 bases are shared with TRBD1. In germline, CDR1 is DFQATT, CDR2 SNEGSKA (reference sequence). The trim removed 5 bases at V and 6 bases at J, leaving 9 bases unmatched. The CDR3 is 15 amino acids. The CDR3 protein is CSAGAGTGGGNEQFF. The CDR3 coding sequence is TGCAGTGCTGGAGCCGGGACAGGGGGGGGCAATGAGCAGTTCTTC.

This clonotype has a count of ten or more. The CDR3 region has the DNA TGCAGTGCTCCGACTAGCGGGACTAGGGCAGATACGCAGTATTTT. Its protein is CSAPTSGTRADTQYF. This chain joins TRBV20-1 and TRBJ2-3, with 11 bases lining up with TRBD2. CDR1 DFQATT and CDR2 SNEGSKA come from the germline V gene (reference sequence). The CDR3 covers 15 residues. Trimming cost V 5 bases and J 4 bases; bases outside gene matches: 8.

This chain links TRBV20-1 with TRBJ2-5; 7 bases match TRBD1. CDR3 length: 13 amino acids. Germline assignment: CDR1 DFQATT and CDR2 SNEGSKA (reference sequence). V lost 3 bases to trimming and J lost 1 base; unmatched junction nucleotides: 2. Written as DNA, the CDR3 is TGCAGTGCTAGCCGGGACAGCCAAGAGACCCAGTACTTC. This encodes CSASRDSQETQYF.

The genes are TRBV28 and TRBJ2-7, with D perhaps TRBD1 (6 bases). This CDR3 is 17 amino acids long. V lost 6 bases and J 4 bases, leaving 25 bases between the germline ends. Germline V gene sequence: CDR1 MDHEN, CDR2 SYDVKM. CDR3 DNA sequence: TGTGCCAGCAGCTACAACCCAACAGGGAAGGCAAGTTACGAGCAGTACTTC. This gives the protein CASSYNPTGKASYEQYF.